The 24 T cell receptor beta chains in this list originate from one sample, sequenced in a study of CXCR3-negative and CXCR3-positive naive CD8 T cells. Via 5' RACE with UMI labels, TRB cDNA libraries were prepared. TCRdb reanalyzed the 5' RACE reads and collapses them to one entry per CDR3 protein, without DNA. This table holds approximately 100,000 distinct CDR3 sequences. Findings of the study overall: When CXCR3-positive naive cells were set against CXCR3-negative naive cells, the former had more hydrophobic TRB CDR3s.

Antigens for these TCRs are unknown. Sequencing was carried out using naive CXCR3+ CD8+ T cells from blood. The subset: CD45RO-CCR7+CD27+CD95- naive CD8+ T cells expressing CXCR3 (TNR3+). Receptors were obtained from a human donor in good health. Some clones in this sample may be carry-over from other donors' samples.

The rearrangement joins TRBV5-1 to TRBJ2-7. The CDR3 runs 13 residues. The V gene's germline CDR1 is SGHRS and CDR2 YFSETQ. The CDR3 protein is CASSSDRGEEQYF.

The chain is built from TRBV6-2 or TRBV6-3 and TRBJ2-3; lacking DNA, the TRBD1 call made by TCRdb goes unchecked. The CDR3 length is 16 residues. Germline CDR1 is MNHEY and CDR2 is SVGEGT. CDR3: CASRQGVLLYTDTQYF.

The rearrangement links TRBV7-6 to TRBJ2-3; TCRdb gives TRBD1 as the D gene, but with no DNA this cannot be confirmed. CDR3 length: 15 amino acids. From germline, CDR1 is SGHVS and CDR2 FNYEAQ. The CDR3 reads CASSLVSGAKDTQYF.

This sequence joins TRBV29-1 and TRBJ1-2; the TCRdb call, TRBD1, lacks DNA for checking. The CDR3 length is 12 residues. Looked up from germline, CDR1 is SQVTM and CDR2 is ANQGSEA. CDR3 sequence reads: CSVEEGAYGYTF.

The chain joins TRBV4-2 to TRBJ2-7; TCRdb's D gene call, TRBD2, goes unchecked for lack of DNA. From germline, CDR1 is LGHNA and CDR2 YNFKEQ. The CDR3 runs to 15 residues. This CDR3 is CASSQDPSGVGEQYF.

The chain is built from TRBV6-2 or TRBV6-3 and TRBJ2-7. This CDR3 has 14 residues. The germline V gene has CDR1 MNHEY and CDR2 SVGEGT. CDR3: CASSYGNGAYEQYF.

V is TRBV20-1 and J is TRBJ2-1. The V gene's germline CDR1 is DFQATT and CDR2 SNEGSKA (reference sequence). The CDR3 is 15 residues long. The CDR3 sequence: CSARALGSSYNEQFF.

The rearrangement links TRBV19 to TRBJ2-1; the D call of TRBD1 rests on TCRdb alone, since no DNA is present to check it. There are 16 residues in the CDR3. Germline CDR1 and CDR2: LNHDA and SQIVND (reference sequence). CDR3 sequence: CASSIKHRERKNEQFF.

The chain joins TRBV29-1 to TRBJ1-1; as DNA is missing, the TRBD1 call by TCRdb cannot be tested. The germline gives CDR1 SQVTM, CDR2 ANQGSEA. The CDR3 spans 12 residues. CDR3 protein: CSAPVGDTEAFF.

J is TRBJ1-1 and V is TRBV29-1. This CDR3 comprises 16 residues. Per the germline V gene, CDR1 is SQVTM and CDR2 is ANQGSEA. CDR3 region: CSVEDARGRADTEAFF.

The chain links TRBV6-5 to TRBJ2-2; with no DNA, the TCRdb D assignment of TRBD2 cannot be verified. CDR1 MNHEY and CDR2 SVGAGI come from the germline V gene. The CDR3 extends over 16 amino acids. The CDR3 loop reads CASSYASGGGTGELFF.

The chain is built from TRBV7-6 and TRBJ2-1; the TCRdb call, TRBD1, lacks DNA for checking. Germline loops: CDR1 SGHVS, CDR2 FNYEAQ. This CDR3 contains 16 residues. The CDR3 sequence: CASSRAPGQRGDEQFF. The complete variable domain, with remaining parts taken from reference TRBV7-6 and TRBJ2-1, reads GAGVSQSPRYKVTKRGQDVALRCDPISGHVSLYWYRQALGQGPEFLTYFNYEAQQDKSGLPNDRFSAERPEGSISTLTIQRTEQRDSAMYRCASSRAPGQRGDEQFFGPGTRLTVL.

This rearrangement joins TRBV4-1 to TRBJ2-1. The CDR3 sequence is 16 residues long. CDR1 MGHRA and CDR2 YSYEKL come from the germline V gene. The CDR3 spells CASSQDGRGSYNEQFF.

The chain joins TRBV12-3 or TRBV12-4 to TRBJ1-4; TCRdb's D call of TRBD1 is untestable without DNA. The CDR3 length is 14 residues. The CDR3 here is CASSIQTGRKKLFF.

This sequence joins TRBV12-3 or TRBV12-4 and TRBJ2-2; TCRdb's assignment of TRBD1 cannot be checked, as there is no DNA. This CDR3 is built from 17 residues. The CDR3 spells CASRSPGDRGFTGELFF.

The CDR3 here is CASSAGESYNEQFF. This chain connects TRBV6-4 to TRBJ2-1. Germline lookup yields CDR1 MRHNA and CDR2 SNTAGT. The CDR3 totals 14 residues.

The CDR3 reads CSVEGSRTSNTEAFF. This chain joins TRBV29-1 and TRBJ1-1. The CDR3 loop spans 15 amino acids. Germline V CDR1 and CDR2: SQVTM, ANQGSEA. Filled out from reference TRBV29-1 and TRBJ1-1, the complete variable domain reads SAVISQKPSRDICQRGTSLTIQCQVDSQVTMMFWYRQQPGQSLTLIATANQGSEATYESGFVIDKFPISRPNLTFSTLTVSNMSPEDSSIYLCSVEGSRTSNTEAFFGQGTRLTVV.

The genes are TRBV29-1 and TRBJ2-1; the TCRdb call, TRBD2, lacks DNA for checking. Germline CDR1 reads SQVTM; CDR2 reads ANQGSEA. The CDR3 covers 18 residues. The CDR3 loop reads CSVDPTSGGPNAYNEQFF.

V usage is TRBV15 and J usage is TRBJ2-7; the D gene TCRdb calls, TRBD1, cannot be checked with no DNA. Germline CDR1 is LNHNV and CDR2 is YYDKDF (reference sequence). This CDR3 comprises 13 residues. The CDR3: CATTGTDSYEQYF.

The rearrangement links TRBV5-1 to TRBJ2-3; TCRdb returns TRBD2, unconfirmable since there is no DNA. The CDR3 totals 18 residues. Germline loops: CDR1 SGHRS, CDR2 YFSETQ. This CDR3 reads CASSLVTSGGPYTDTQYF. Full variable domain (rest looked up from reference TRBV5-1 and TRBJ2-3): KAGVTQTPRYLIKTRGQQVTLSCSPISGHRSVSWYQQTPGQGLQFLFEYFSETQRNKGNFPGRFSGRQFSNSRSEMNVSTLELGDSALYLCASSLVTSGGPYTDTQYFGPGTRLTVL.

V usage is TRBV10-3 and J usage is TRBJ2-7; the TCRdb call, TRBD2, lacks DNA for checking. The length of the CDR3 is 17 residues. Per germline, CDR1 ENHRY and CDR2 SYGVKD. CDR3: CAISVWRGGTGSYEQYF.

The chain carries TRBV7-2 and TRBJ2-3. This CDR3 has 14 residues. Germline loops: CDR1 SGHTA, CDR2 FQGNSA. The CDR3: CASTLLGSTDTQYF. Looking up the rest from reference TRBV7-2 and TRBJ2-3 gives the full variable domain: GAGVSQSPSNKVTEKGKDVELRCDPISGHTALYWYRQSLGQGLEFLIYFQGNSAPDKSGLPSDRFSAERTGGSVSTLTIQRTQQEDSAVYLCASTLLGSTDTQYFGPGTRLTVL.

The J gene is TRBJ1-6, the V gene TRBV9; the D gene TCRdb calls, TRBD1, cannot be checked with no DNA. Germline CDR1 reads SGDLS; CDR2 reads YYNGEE. The CDR3 is 16 residues long. CDR3: CASSFKDRAANSPLHF.

The chain combines TRBV6-2 or TRBV6-3 with TRBJ2-2; checking the TCRdb D call of TRBD1 is not possible without DNA. The V gene's germline CDR1 is MNHEY and CDR2 SVGEGT. The CDR3 runs to 16 residues. The CDR3 spells CASRATGGGYTGELFF.